This T cell receptor (beta chain) emerged from a study of cytomegalovirus exposure and HLA in healthy donors. For the study at large: Most genotyped donors, about four fifths of fewer than 400, had Caucasian-associated genetic ancestry. Broader study findings: In a later analysis, CMV-associated beta chains were mostly HLA-associated, it appeared.

The CDR3 is 14 amino acids. The trim removed 8 bases at V and 2 bases at J, leaving 8 bases unmatched. The germline gives CDR1 SGHRS, CDR2 YFSETQ. Of note for this clone: The antigen remains undetermined.

The PCR used 60 Vbeta and 13 Jbeta primers. Libraries were prepared by immunoSEQ multiplex PCR; TCRdb keeps only in-frame clonotypes and omits some of them. The repertoire includes some 250,000 clones, around 76% of them detected once, and 5.4% sits in the top ten. The sequencing input was PBMCs. This sequence joins TRBV5-1 and TRBJ2-3; 7 bases fit TRBD1. The sequence was collected from a woman aged 40-49 years in good health and CMV-seropositive. This CDR3 reads CASDRTGSTDTQYF. In DNA, the CDR3 is TGCGCCAGTGATCGGACAGGATCCACAGATACGCAGTATTTT.